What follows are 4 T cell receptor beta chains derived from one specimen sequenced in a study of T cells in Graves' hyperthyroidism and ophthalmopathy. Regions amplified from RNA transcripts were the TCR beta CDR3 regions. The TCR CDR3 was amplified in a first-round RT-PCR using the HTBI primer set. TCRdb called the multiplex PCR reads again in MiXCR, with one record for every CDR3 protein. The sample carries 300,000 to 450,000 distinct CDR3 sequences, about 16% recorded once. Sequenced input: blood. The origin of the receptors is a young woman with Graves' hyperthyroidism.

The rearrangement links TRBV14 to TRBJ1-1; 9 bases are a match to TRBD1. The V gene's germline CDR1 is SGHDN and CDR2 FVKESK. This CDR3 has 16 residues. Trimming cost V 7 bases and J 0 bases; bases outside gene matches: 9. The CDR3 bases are TGTGCCAGCAACCAGTACAGGGGGCAGATGAACACTGAAGCTTTCTTT. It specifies CASNQYRGQMNTEAFF.

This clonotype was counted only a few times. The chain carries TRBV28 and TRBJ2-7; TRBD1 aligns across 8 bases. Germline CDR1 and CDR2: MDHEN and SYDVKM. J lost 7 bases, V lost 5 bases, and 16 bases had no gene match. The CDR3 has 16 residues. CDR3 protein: CASSPTGTGPVREQYF. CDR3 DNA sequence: TGTGCCAGCAGTCCAACCGGGACAGGTCCAGTGCGGGAGCAGTACTTC.

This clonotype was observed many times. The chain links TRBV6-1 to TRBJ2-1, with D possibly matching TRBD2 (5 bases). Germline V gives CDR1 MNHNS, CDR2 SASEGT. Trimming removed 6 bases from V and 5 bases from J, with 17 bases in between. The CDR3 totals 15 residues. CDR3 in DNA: TGTGCCAGCAGCCCGGGGAGTCGAGGGAACAATGAGCAGTTCTTC. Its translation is CASSPGSRGNNEQFF.

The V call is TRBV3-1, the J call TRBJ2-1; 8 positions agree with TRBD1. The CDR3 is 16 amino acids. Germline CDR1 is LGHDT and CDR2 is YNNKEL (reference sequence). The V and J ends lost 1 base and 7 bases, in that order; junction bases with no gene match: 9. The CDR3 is CASSQVVGQGWNEQFF. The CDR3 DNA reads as TGTGCCAGCAGCCAAGTCGTAGGACAGGGTTGGAATGAGCAGTTCTTC.